Each of the 13 T cell receptor beta chains below was sequenced from the same sample in a study of blood T cell repertoires in COVID-19. Assay: immunoSEQ multiplex PCR; the TCRdb copy retains only in-frame clones and omits some. The sample has about 130,000 clones, over 80% seen once. The sequenced material came from peripheral blood. The source is a man aged 65 to 85 with acute or convalescent COVID-19.

V gene TRBV5-6 combines with J gene TRBJ1-2, with 8 bases that match TRBD1. Germline CDR1 and CDR2: SGHDT and YYEEEE. Losses at the gene ends were 7 bases for V and 0 bases for J; bases not matched to a gene: 11. The CDR3 spans 16 residues. CDR3 sequence: CASFRGRGPTNYGYTF. DNA for the CDR3: TGTGCCAGCTTTAGGGGCAGGGGGCCGACTAACTATGGCTACACCTTC.

This clone was counted a single time. This chain connects TRBV11-2 to TRBJ2-7, with 7 bases lining up with TRBD1. The J segment lost 7 bases and the V segment lost 3 bases, leaving 6 bases of the junction unmatched. Germline V gene lookup returns CDR1 SGHAT and CDR2 FQNNGV. The CDR3 loop spans 13 amino acids. The CDR3 reads CASSFDRVREQYF. CDR3 coding DNA: TGTGCCAGCAGCTTTGACAGGGTTAGGGAGCAGTACTTC.

The chain is built from TRBV2 and TRBJ2-1, with TRBD1 matching over 10 bases. The trim removed 3 bases at V and 4 bases at J, leaving 0 bases unmatched. Germline V gene sequence: CDR1 SNHLY, CDR2 FYNNEI. The CDR3 spans 14 residues. CDR3 sequence (DNA): TGTGCCAGCAGTGAGGGACAGGGGTACAATGAGCAGTTCTTC. It specifies CASSEGQGYNEQFF.

The V gene is TRBV7-6, the J gene TRBJ2-2, with TRBD1 matching 8 bases. CDR3 length equals 17 residues. CDR1 SGHVS and CDR2 FNYEAQ come from the germline V gene. V trimming: 5 bases; J trimming: 5 bases; junction bases outside the gene matches: 13. The CDR3 loop reads CASSPQIDRGGTGELFF. The DNA for the CDR3 is TGTGCCAGCAGCCCCCAAATCGACAGGGGAGGTACCGGGGAGCTGTTTTTT.

Remarks on this clone: One junction end disagrees with the germline gene, perhaps due to a read error. The chain uses TRBV11-2 and TRBJ1-2; D ambiguous. CDR1 is SGHAT, CDR2 FQNNGV, per germline. The CDR3 sequence is 13 residues long. CDR3 bases: TGTGCCAGCAGCTTAGGGTCTCCCTTTGGCCACACCTTC. Its protein is CASSLGSPFGHTF.

The rearrangement links TRBV6-4 to TRBJ1-1; weak D call: TRBD1 (5 bases). Looked up from germline, CDR1 is MRHNA and CDR2 is SNTAGT. The ends were cut back, 0 bases at V and 4 bases at J, with 6 bases in the middle. The CDR3 loop spans 13 amino acids. The CDR3 DNA is TGTGCCAGCAGTGACTCGGACACCACTGAAGCTTTCTTT. Encoded protein: CASSDSDTTEAFF.

The chain links TRBV5-4 to TRBJ2-2; 7 nucleotides agree with TRBD1. CDR1 SGHNT and CDR2 YYREEE come from the germline V gene (reference sequence). The CDR3 spans 19 residues. The trim removed 0 bases at V and 6 bases at J, leaving 17 bases unmatched. CDR3 bases: TGTGCCAGCAGCTTGGTCAAACTCTCTTATGACAGGGAAGCCGGGGAGCTGTTTTTT. Protein sequence: CASSLVKLSYDREAGELFF.

The chain carries TRBV6-1 and TRBJ2-7, with 10 bases lining up with TRBD1. There are 15 residues in the CDR3. Germline CDR1 is MNHNS and CDR2 is SASEGT. Germline trimming cut 3 bases from V and 2 bases from J; bases unmatched to any gene: 4. CDR3 DNA sequence: TGTGCCAGCAGTGACGAGACAGGGGGCCCCTACGAGCAGTACTTC. Translated, it gives CASSDETGGPYEQYF.

V usage is TRBV16 and J usage is TRBJ2-5; D possibly corresponds to TRBD2 (6 bases). The CDR3 consists of 16 residues. Germline V lookup: CDR1 KGHSY, CDR2 FQNENV. The V end was cut by 6 bases, the J end by 5 bases, with 22 bases between. CDR3 residues: CASRHAGGTPSETQYF. The CDR3 nucleotides read TGTGCCAGCAGGCATGCAGGCGGGACTCCCAGCGAGACCCAGTACTTC.

This clone has only one observation. V is TRBV11-2 and J is TRBJ1-4; 7 positions agree with TRBD1. The CDR3 has 14 amino acids. Trimming removed 1 base from V and 8 bases from J; junction bases left unmatched: 4. Germline assignment: CDR1 SGHAT and CDR2 FQNNGV. This CDR3 is CASSLGDRREKLFF. DNA for the CDR3: TGTGCCAGCAGCTTAGGGGACAGACGAGAAAAACTGTTTTTT.

This clone has a single count. V gene TRBV4-2 combines with J gene TRBJ1-6; D is unresolved. This CDR3 region has 13 residues. V was shortened by 2 bases and J by 8 bases, with 7 bases between the two germline ends. Germline V gene data show CDR1 as LGHNA and CDR2 as YNFKEQ. Here the CDR3 DNA reads TGTGCCAGCAGCCAACGGTTAGATTCACCCCTCCACTTT. This encodes CASSQRLDSPLHF.

This chain links TRBV5-4 with TRBJ2-7, with 8 bases aligning to TRBD2. V lost 0 bases, J lost 5 bases, and 10 bases stayed unmatched. Per the germline V gene, CDR1 is SGHNT and CDR2 is YYREEE (reference sequence). The CDR3 extends over 16 amino acids. CDR3 region: CASSLGGGLVTHEQYF. In nucleotides, the CDR3 is TGTGCCAGCAGCTTGGGGGGGGGACTAGTCACCCACGAGCAGTACTTC.

The J gene is TRBJ1-2, the V gene TRBV9; 10 bases line up with TRBD1. Germline CDR1 SGDLS, CDR2 YYNGEE. This CDR3 region has 16 residues. J was trimmed by 3 bases and V by 3 bases; bases with no gene match: 8. CDR3 sequence reads: CASSGYWDRGDYGYTF. The CDR3 bases are TGTGCCAGCAGCGGCTACTGGGACAGGGGCGACTATGGCTACACCTTC.